These 20 T cell receptor beta chains were all obtained from the same sample, sequenced in a study of blood T cells in healthy people across ages. Using a J-beta primer mix together with a sample-barcoded 5' primer, a second PCR was run for about 6 to 12 cycles. TCRdb independently ran MiXCR on the 5' RACE reads; one entry per CDR3 protein. The repertoire holds some 760,000 distinct CDR3 sequences, about 25% seen once, with under 9.5% in the top ten. This sample was also put to use in a study of T cells of mothers and their children.

Sequencing was done on a sample of blood. These receptors all come from a boy aged 10-17 years in good health.

This clonotype was recorded a few times. This rearrangement joins TRBV28 to TRBJ2-5; 7 bases line up with TRBD2. The DNA end is more similar to TRBJ2-7, so the J call may be wrong. Germline lookup yields CDR1 MDHEN and CDR2 SYDVKM. This CDR3 has 13 residues. The DNA of the CDR3 is TGTGCCAGCAGTACCGGGGGGATTTACGAGCAGTACTTC. This sequence encodes CASSTGGIYEQYF.

The rearrangement joins TRBV20-1 to TRBJ1-4; D uncertain. Per germline, CDR1 DFQATT and CDR2 SNEGSKA (reference sequence). The CDR3 has 13 amino acids. Trimming cost V 4 bases and J 7 bases, with 13 bases left between them. The CDR3 DNA follows: TGCAGTGCTAAAGACACCATGGGTGAAAAACTGTTTTTT. Amino acid sequence: CSAKDTMGEKLFF.

V is TRBV5-6 and J is TRBJ2-5; possibly TRBD1 for D (5 bases). Germline-derived CDR1 and CDR2 are SGHDT and YYEEEE. The V end was cut by 1 base, the J end by 6 bases, with 16 bases between. The CDR3 spans 15 residues. CDR3 DNA: TGTGCCAGCAGCTTGCAACAGGCCTACCTTAAGACCCAGTACTTC. Amino acids: CASSLQQAYLKTQYF.

This rearrangement joins TRBV4-1 to TRBJ2-6; D possibly corresponds to TRBD2 (5 bases). CDR1 is MGHRA, CDR2 YSYEKL, per germline. V shed 4 bases and J shed 1 base, with 20 bases lying between them. CDR3 size: 19 residues. CDR3 residues: CASSPSRAGLGSGANVLTF. CDR3 nucleotides: TGCGCCAGCAGCCCGTCCCGGGCGGGTTTGGGGTCTGGGGCCAACGTCCTGACTTTC.

In this sample, this clonotype turned up many times. This chain uses TRBV7-2 with TRBJ2-7; 14 bases line up with TRBD2. CDR3 size: 15 residues. Trimming at V came to 3 bases and at J to 5 bases, leaving 3 bases not matched to a gene. CDR1 is SGHTA and CDR2 is FQGNSA in the germline V gene. CDR3 nucleotide sequence: TGTGCCAGCAGCTTGGGGACTAGCGGGAGAAACGAGCAGTACTTC. Amino acid sequence: CASSLGTSGRNEQYF.

This clonotype was counted only a few times. The CDR3 region is CSVRLGVEAFF. CDR3 nucleotides: TGCAGCGTCCGACTCGGGGTCGAAGCTTTCTTT. The V call is TRBV29-1, the J call TRBJ1-1; the D is unclear. This CDR3 spans 11 amino acids. CDR1 and CDR2 (germline): SQVTM, ANQGSEA. V lost 6 bases and J lost 8, with 13 bases in between.

This clonotype was observed a handful of times. The rearrangement uses TRBV29-1 and TRBJ1-2; no firm D call. The CDR3 has 14 amino acids. The germline V gene encodes CDR1 SQVTM and CDR2 ANQGSEA. V dropped 2 bases and J dropped 3 bases, with 13 bases sitting between them. In nucleotides, the CDR3 is TGCAGCGTTGAACACTTACTTTTGGACTATGGCTACACCTTC. This translates into CSVEHLLLDYGYTF.

Comments on this clonotype: A much bigger clone sits one base away, suggesting this may be a read error. V and J are TRBV7-9 and TRBJ2-3, with D maybe TRBD1 (5 bases). V lost 1 base to trimming and J lost 5 bases, with 7 bases between them. CDR1 is SEHNR and CDR2 is FQNEAQ in the germline V gene (reference sequence). The CDR3 sequence is 13 residues long. In nucleotides, the CDR3 is TGTGCCAGCAGCTTAGGGGGCAGAGATACGCAGTATTTT. Translating it yields CASSLGGRDTQYF. Filled out from reference TRBV7-9 and TRBJ2-3, the complete variable domain reads DTGVSQNPRHKITKRGQNVTFRCDPISEHNRLYWYRQTLGQGPEFLTYFQNEAQLEKSRLLSDRFSAERPKGSFSTLEIQRTEQGDSAMYLCASSLGGRDTQYFGPGTRLTVL.

This clonotype came up many times. The gene calls are TRBV29-1 and TRBJ2-5; D gene ambiguous. The V and J ends lost 6 bases and 0 bases respectively, with 11 bases between them. The CDR3 is 13 amino acids. CDR1 is SQVTM and CDR2 is ANQGSEA in the germline V gene. The CDR3 here is CSVMTPNQETQYF. CDR3 bases: TGCAGCGTGATGACACCGAACCAAGAGACCCAGTACTTC.

V usage is TRBV19 and J usage is TRBJ1-1; 7 bases are shared with TRBD1. Germline CDR1 and CDR2: LNHDA and SQIVND (reference sequence). Losses at the gene ends were 6 bases for V and 0 bases for J; bases not matched to a gene: 7. CDR3 length: 15 amino acids. DNA for the CDR3: TGTGCCAGTAGAGGGGGCGGGTACTTGAACACTGAAGCTTTCTTT. It encodes CASRGGGYLNTEAFF. The whole variable domain, remainder taken from reference TRBV19 and TRBJ1-1, is DGGITQSPKYLFRKEGQNVTLSCEQNLNHDAMYWYRQDPGQGLRLIYYSQIVNDFQKGDIAEGYSVSREKKESFPLTVTSAQKNPTAFYLCASRGGGYLNTEAFFGQGTRLTVV.

CDR3 region: CASSFGDRGPGEQYF. CDR3 bases: TGTGCCAGCAGTTTTGGGGACAGGGGGCCTGGGGAGCAGTACTTC. This chain links TRBV12-3 or TRBV12-4 with TRBJ2-7; 12 nucleotides align to TRBD1. This CDR3 is 15 amino acids long. V gave up 3 bases and J gave up 7 bases; unmatched junction bases: 7.

In its sample, this clonotype was seen a few times. The J gene is TRBJ2-5, the V gene TRBV20-1, with TRBD2 identical over 13 bases. In germline, CDR1 is DFQATT, CDR2 SNEGSKA (reference sequence). Trimming at V came to 3 bases and at J to 3 bases, leaving 4 bases not matched to a gene. This CDR3 comprises 15 residues. Here the CDR3 DNA reads TGCAGTGCTAGGGATGGGACTAGCGGGAAAGAGACCCAGTACTTC. Translation gives CSARDGTSGKETQYF.

J is TRBJ2-7 and V is TRBV7-9; 9 bases fit TRBD1. Per germline, CDR1 SEHNR and CDR2 FQNEAQ (reference sequence). The CDR3 extends over 14 amino acids. The V gene end was trimmed by 6 bases and the J gene end by 3 bases; junction bases not matched to a gene: 6. The CDR3 loop is CASRGTGPGYEQYF. The CDR3 nucleotides read TGTGCCAGCAGGGGGACAGGGCCAGGCTACGAGCAGTACTTC. The full variable domain, its missing parts supplied by reference TRBV7-9 and TRBJ2-7, is DTGVSQNPRHKITKRGQNVTFRCDPISEHNRLYWYRQTLGQGPEFLTYFQNEAQLEKSRLLSDRFSAERPKGSFSTLEIQRTEQGDSAMYLCASRGTGPGYEQYFGPGTRLTVT.

This clonotype turned up a few times. Written as DNA, the CDR3 is TGTGCCAGCAGCTTAGGCTACGGCGATGGCGGGGAGCTGTTTTTT. Its translation: CASSLGYGDGGELFF. The chain employs TRBV7-2 and TRBJ2-2; no definite D call. This CDR3 has 15 amino acids. V was trimmed by 1 base and J by 7 bases, leaving 13 bases between them. The germline V gene has CDR1 SGHTA and CDR2 FQGNSA.

The sample holds a few counts of this clonotype. CDR3 sequence reads: CASSQVPGANTEAFF. The CDR3 nucleotides read TGCGCCAGCAGCCAAGTTCCTGGAGCGAACACTGAAGCTTTCTTT. J is TRBJ1-1 and V is TRBV4-1, with no clear D. Looked up from germline, CDR1 is MGHRA and CDR2 is YSYEKL. This CDR3 is built from 15 residues. Trimming left V 1 base short and J 1 base short, with 10 bases between.

This clonotype showed up just a few times. The chain links TRBV21-1 to TRBJ2-5; TRBD2 reflects the table's D call only, with no check against the DNA. TRBV21-1 is tagged as a pseudogene. CDR3 length: 9 residues. This CDR3 reads CAQWRGQYF. CDR3 nucleotides: TGTGCCCAGTGGCGGGGCCAGTACTTC.

This clonotype was seen more than once but under ten times. The chain links TRBV28 to TRBJ1-2; tentatively, D is TRBD1 (6 bases). CDR3 length: 15 amino acids. V was clipped by 6 bases and J by 0 bases, with 14 bases between them. CDR1 MDHEN and CDR2 SYDVKM come from the germline V gene. Written as DNA, the CDR3 is TGTGCCAGCAGGGTACGAGGGGGGGCTAACTATGGCTACACCTTC. This gives the protein CASRVRGGANYGYTF.

This clonotype was observed once. The rearrangement links TRBV7-2 to TRBJ2-7, with 10 bases fitting TRBD2. The CDR3 spans 20 residues. J was trimmed by 6 bases and V by 0 bases; bases with no gene match: 20. CDR1 and CDR2 from the germline V gene are SGHTA and FQGNSA. The CDR3 here is CASSLALLAGAADGLGEQYF. As DNA, the CDR3 is TGTGCCAGCAGCTTAGCGCTGCTAGCGGGGGCCGCGGACGGTTTGGGCGAGCAGTACTTC.

J is TRBJ2-1 and V is TRBV15; tentatively, D is TRBD2 (6 bases). The last part of the DNA fits TRBJ2-7 better; the J call may be wrong. CDR3 size: 14 residues. Germline lookup yields CDR1 LNHNV and CDR2 YYDKDF (reference sequence). The CDR3, as DNA: TGTGCCACCAGCAGAGTCGTGGAGGGCTACGAGCAGTACTTC. Translated, it gives CATSRVVEGYEQYF.

There are a few counts of this clonotype. V is TRBV2 and J is TRBJ1-6; D not certain. This CDR3 comprises 15 residues. The germline gives CDR1 SNHLY, CDR2 FYNNEI. Trimming pared 2 bases from V and 7 bases from J, leaving 12 bases between. The DNA for the CDR3 is TGTGCCAGCAGTGAAACACTTCTAGAGAATTCACCCCTCCACTTT. Encoded protein: CASSETLLENSPLHF.